These 16 T cell receptor beta chains came from one sample sequenced in a study of blood T cell repertoires in COVID-19. The assay was immunoSEQ multiplex PCR, and TCRdb's table has in-frame clones only and misses some. Of 100,000 or so clones listed, roughly 84% are singletons. The sequenced material came from peripheral blood. The receptors were gathered from a man between 70 and 80 years old with active or convalescent COVID-19.

The rearrangement links TRBV28 to TRBJ1-2; 7 bases fit TRBD1. The germline CDR1 and CDR2 sequences are MDHEN and SYDVKM. J gave up 2 bases and V 2 bases, and 8 bases lay outside the gene matches. CDR3 length: 16 residues. The CDR3, as DNA: TGTGCCAGCAGTTTAGACAGGGTAATTAACAACTATGGCTACACCTTC. The encoded protein is CASSLDRVINNYGYTF.

The chain couples TRBV4-1 to TRBJ2-5; a weak D match, TRBD2 (6 bases). This CDR3 contains 17 residues. Germline assignment: CDR1 MGHRA and CDR2 YSYEKL. The V end was cut by 3 bases, the J end by 0 bases, with 17 bases between. CDR3 nucleotide sequence: TGCGCCAGCAGCCATCCGCCGGGACGGGGGTACCAAGAGACCCAGTACTTC. Its protein product is CASSHPPGRGYQETQYF.

V usage is TRBV5-4 and J usage is TRBJ2-5; TRBD2 is a possible D gene (5 bases). Germline assignment: CDR1 SGHNT and CDR2 YYREEE (reference sequence). V was cut by 2 bases and J by 3 bases, with 11 bases left in between. This CDR3 has 14 amino acids. CDR3 region: CASSLRDGKETQYF. In DNA form, the CDR3 reads TGTGCCAGCAGCTTACGGGATGGAAAAGAGACCCAGTACTTC.

The V and J genes are TRBV2 and TRBJ2-3; a weak D match, TRBD1 (5 bases). Germline V CDR1 and CDR2: SNHLY, FYNNEI. V gave up 0 bases and J gave up 2 bases, with 15 bases separating them. The CDR3 consists of 17 residues. The CDR3: CASSEARLQGNTDTQYF. CDR3 coding DNA: TGTGCCAGCAGTGAAGCGCGTCTCCAGGGCAACACAGATACGCAGTATTTT.

The chain uses TRBV28 and TRBJ1-2; 9 bases map to TRBD1. J gave up 6 bases and V 5 bases, and 10 bases lay outside the gene matches. CDR1 and CDR2 from the germline V gene are MDHEN and SYDVKM. The CDR3 has 15 amino acids. CDR3 in amino acids: CASSPTDRGAHGYTF. The CDR3 bases are TGTGCCAGCAGTCCAACCGACAGGGGGGCGCATGGCTACACCTTC.

The chain is built from TRBV28 and TRBJ1-5; TRBD1 aligns across 7 bases. V shed 5 bases, J shed 2 bases, and the junction held 6 bases outside the gene matches. CDR1 and CDR2 (germline): MDHEN, SYDVKM. The CDR3 totals 15 residues. The CDR3, as DNA: TGTGCCAGCAGTCTTCTAACAGGGGGCAATCAGCCCCAGCATTTT. This translates into CASSLLTGGNQPQHF.

The chain combines TRBV7-6 with TRBJ1-2; TRBD1 agrees at 7 bases. The J segment lost 5 bases and the V segment lost 5 bases, leaving 11 bases of the junction unmatched. Germline V CDR1 and CDR2: SGHVS, FNYEAQ. The CDR3 is 15 amino acids. The CDR3 nucleotides read TGTGCCAGCAGCCCCCAGGGGACAGCAGGTTATGGCTACACCTTC. Its translation: CASSPQGTAGYGYTF.

The chain is built from TRBV4-1 and TRBJ2-2, with 12 bases lining up with TRBD2. The germline CDR1 and CDR2 sequences are MGHRA and YSYEKL. J lost 3 bases, V lost 5 bases, and 10 bases had no gene match. The CDR3 has 18 residues. The DNA for the CDR3 is TGCGCCAGCAGCAAAACGACTAGCGGGGGCGGGGACACCGGGGAGCTGTTTTTT. It translates to CASSKTTSGGGDTGELFF.

The chain carries TRBV9 and TRBJ1-1; 8 bases align to TRBD1. Per germline, CDR1 SGDLS and CDR2 YYNGEE. V lost 4 bases and J lost 3; bases outside the gene matches: 8. This CDR3 spans 15 amino acids. CDR3 protein: CASSPRQGSDTEAFF. In nucleotides, the CDR3 is TGTGCCAGCAGCCCGCGACAGGGGTCGGACACTGAAGCTTTCTTT.

This clone showed up just once. The chain combines TRBV11-1 with TRBJ1-1; possible D gene TRBD1, 5 bases. Per the germline V gene, CDR1 is SGHAT and CDR2 is FQDESV (reference sequence). The CDR3 consists of 13 residues. Trimming pared 6 bases from V and 0 bases from J, leaving 8 bases between. CDR3 DNA: TGTGCCAGCAGGAAAGGGGTGAACACTGAAGCTTTCTTT. It codes for CASRKGVNTEAFF.

CDR3 bases: TGTGCCAGCAGCTCCGAGGGACTAGCGGGGGCAACAGATACGCAGTATTTT. This gives the protein CASSSEGLAGATDTQYF. V gene TRBV7-3 combines with J gene TRBJ2-3; 14 bases are shared with TRBD2. Trimming at V came to 4 bases and at J to 3 bases, leaving 6 bases not matched to a gene. The CDR3 has 17 residues. From germline, CDR1 is SGHTA and CDR2 FQGTGA.

The genes are TRBV4-1 and TRBJ1-3; D might be TRBD1 (5 bases). The CDR3 covers 20 residues. Germline values: CDR1 MGHRA, CDR2 YSYEKL. With 6 bases removed from V and 0 bases from J, the gap between germline ends came to 27 bases. The CDR3 region is CASRALPGASDISSGNTIYF. The CDR3 coding sequence is TGCGCCAGCAGGGCCCTTCCTGGGGCTAGTGACATAAGCTCTGGAAACACCATATATTTT.

The chain employs TRBV5-1 and TRBJ1-1; D is uncertain. V lost 4 bases and J lost 7, with 8 bases in between. The CDR3 extends over 11 amino acids. Germline CDR1 is SGHRS and CDR2 is YFSETQ. This CDR3 is CASSRPLEAFF. The CDR3 bases are TGCGCCAGCAGCCGTCCCCTTGAAGCTTTCTTT.

This sequence joins TRBV3-1 (or the pseudogene TRBV3-2) and TRBJ2-5, with TRBD2 identical over 10 bases. Trimming cost V 3 bases and J 2 bases; bases outside gene matches: 12. Germline V gene sequence: CDR1 LGHDT, CDR2 YNNKEL (reference sequence). The CDR3 has 18 residues. For the CDR3, the DNA is TGTGCCAGCAGCCATTATTCCGGGACTAGCGTCCTACAAGAGACCCAGTACTTC. Translation gives CASSHYSGTSVLQETQYF.

This chain uses TRBV5-1 with TRBJ1-3; the match to TRBD1 covers 8 bases. CDR3 length equals 19 residues. The V gene end was trimmed by 2 bases and the J gene end by 0 bases; junction bases not matched to a gene: 13. CDR1 SGHRS and CDR2 YFSETQ come from the germline V gene. Here the CDR3 DNA reads TGCGCCAGCAGCTTTGTGGGCAGGGGGCCAAATGACTCTGGAAACACCATATATTTT. Its translation is CASSFVGRGPNDSGNTIYF.

This clone occurred a few times. This chain uses TRBV13 with TRBJ1-3; TRBD1 is a possible D gene (6 bases). This CDR3 is 16 amino acids long. Per the germline V gene, CDR1 is PRHDT and CDR2 is FYEKMQ (reference sequence). The V end lost 4 bases, the J end lost 0 bases, and 13 bases lay between the germline ends. CDR3 bases: TGTGCCAGCAGCTCTAAGGGGGAAGACTCTGGAAACACCATATATTTT. Translation gives CASSSKGEDSGNTIYF.